This TCR beta chain was captured by sequencing in a study of cytomegalovirus exposure and HLA in healthy donors. Germline CDR1 and CDR2: SGHTA and FQGTGA. This CDR3 comprises 15 residues. Trimming removed 2 bases from V and 3 bases from J, with 13 bases in between. Nominal health characterized the donors when sampled, though unrecorded immune exposures were likely. General study points: Near-uniform donor sequencing depth was presumed by presence/absence analyses. A later look showed TCR association rates differing by HLA locus, highest for DRB1 and lowest for HLA-C. Confirmation was obtained in vitro that three CMV-associated chains are specific for CMV antigens.

13 Jbeta primers and 60 Vbeta primers were used for the PCR. Method: immunoSEQ multiplex PCR; TCRdb's copy keeps in-frame clones and lacks some. This table has about 190,000 clones, 77% appearing once. A remark on this clone: Its specificity is unknown.

This TCR was recovered from a woman between 25 and 40 years old in good health and CMV-seropositive. V and J are TRBV7-3 and TRBJ1-1; D ambiguous. The material sequenced was PBMCs. The CDR3 loop reads CASSLVGGLDTEAFF. As DNA, the CDR3 is TGTGCCAGCAGCTTAGTGGGAGGGCTTGACACTGAAGCTTTCTTT.